This TCR beta chain comes out of a study of shared clonotypes between healthy human individuals. Study as a whole: The cohort comprised a couple of women and a few men. Their ages spanned 18 to 49 years. Study outcomes and limitations: Generally, estimated richness proved larger in naive subsets than it did in memory subsets. Tissues were not sampled, only blood, and their repertoires likely differ.

Original processing methods: For the immunoSEQ data, sequences were junction-only without quality scores, so filtering differed. Repertoires were generated with immunoSEQ multiplex PCR, while TCRdb's copy carries only in-frame clones and drops some. V and J calls plus clone size are reproduced from that table; the DNA served to infer D and trimming. There are approximately 1.1 million clones in the sample; 75% to 80% occur only once, and about 0.52% lies in the top ten. This CDR3 spans 13 amino acids. V was trimmed by 7 bases and J by 3 bases, leaving 15 bases between them. The germline V gene encodes CDR1 SQVTM and CDR2 ANQGSEA. Concerning this clone: Its antigen remains unknown.

The sample consisted of memory CD4+ T cells from PBMCs. The subset: CD45RA-negative fraction. The V gene is TRBV29-1, the J gene TRBJ1-1; D is perhaps TRBD1 (5 bases). The receptor comes from a young man in good health. Some clones in this sample may be carry-over from other donors' samples. CDR3 loop: CSGARVRDTEAFF. CDR3 nucleotides: TGCAGCGGCGCCCGTGTCAGGGACACTGAAGCTTTCTTT.